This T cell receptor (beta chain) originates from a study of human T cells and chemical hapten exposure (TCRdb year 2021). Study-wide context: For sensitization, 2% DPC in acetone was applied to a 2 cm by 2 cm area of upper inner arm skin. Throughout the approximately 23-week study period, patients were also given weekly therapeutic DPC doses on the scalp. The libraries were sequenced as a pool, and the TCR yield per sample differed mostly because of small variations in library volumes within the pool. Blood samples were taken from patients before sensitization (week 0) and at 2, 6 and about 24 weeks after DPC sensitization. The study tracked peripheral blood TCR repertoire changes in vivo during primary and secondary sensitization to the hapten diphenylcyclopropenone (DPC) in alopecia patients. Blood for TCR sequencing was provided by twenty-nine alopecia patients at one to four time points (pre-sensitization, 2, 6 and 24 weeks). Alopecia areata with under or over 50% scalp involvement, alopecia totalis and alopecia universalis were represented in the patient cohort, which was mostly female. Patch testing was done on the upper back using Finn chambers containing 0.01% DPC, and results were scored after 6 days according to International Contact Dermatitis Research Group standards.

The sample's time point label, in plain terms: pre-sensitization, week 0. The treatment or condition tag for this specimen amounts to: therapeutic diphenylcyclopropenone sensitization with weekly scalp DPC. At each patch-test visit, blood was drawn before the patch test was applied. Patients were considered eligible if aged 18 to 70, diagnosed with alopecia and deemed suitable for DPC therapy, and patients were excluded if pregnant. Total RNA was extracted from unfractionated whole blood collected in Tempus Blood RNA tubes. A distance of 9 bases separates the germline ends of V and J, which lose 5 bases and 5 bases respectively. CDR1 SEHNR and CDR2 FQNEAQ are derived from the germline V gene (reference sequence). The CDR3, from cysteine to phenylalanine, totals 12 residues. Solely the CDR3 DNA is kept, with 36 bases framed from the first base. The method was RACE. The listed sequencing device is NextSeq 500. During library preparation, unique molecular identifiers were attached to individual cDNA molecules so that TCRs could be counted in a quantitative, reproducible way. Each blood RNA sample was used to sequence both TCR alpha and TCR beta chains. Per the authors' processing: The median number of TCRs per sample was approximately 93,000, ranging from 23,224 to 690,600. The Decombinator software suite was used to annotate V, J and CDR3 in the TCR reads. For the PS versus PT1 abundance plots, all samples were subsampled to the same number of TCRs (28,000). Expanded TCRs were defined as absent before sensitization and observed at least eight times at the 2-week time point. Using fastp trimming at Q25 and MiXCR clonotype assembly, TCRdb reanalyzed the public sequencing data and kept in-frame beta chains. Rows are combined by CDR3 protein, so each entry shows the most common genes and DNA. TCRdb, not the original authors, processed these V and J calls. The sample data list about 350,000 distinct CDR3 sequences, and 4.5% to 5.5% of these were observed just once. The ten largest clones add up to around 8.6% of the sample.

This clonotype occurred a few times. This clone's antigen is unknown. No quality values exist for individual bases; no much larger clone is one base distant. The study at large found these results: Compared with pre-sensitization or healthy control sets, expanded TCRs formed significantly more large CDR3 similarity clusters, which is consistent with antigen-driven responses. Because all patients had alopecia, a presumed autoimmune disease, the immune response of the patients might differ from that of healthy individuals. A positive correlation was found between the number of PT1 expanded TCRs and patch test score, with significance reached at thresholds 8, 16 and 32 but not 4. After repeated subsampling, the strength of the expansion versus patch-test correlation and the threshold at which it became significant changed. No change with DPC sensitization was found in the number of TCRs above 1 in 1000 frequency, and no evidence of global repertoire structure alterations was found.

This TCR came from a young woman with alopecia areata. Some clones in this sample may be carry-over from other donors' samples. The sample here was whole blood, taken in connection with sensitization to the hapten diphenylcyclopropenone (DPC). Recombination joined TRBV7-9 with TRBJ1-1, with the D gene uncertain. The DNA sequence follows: TGTGCCAGCAGCACGCTAGGAACTGAAGCTTTCTTT. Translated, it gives CASSTLGTEAFF.